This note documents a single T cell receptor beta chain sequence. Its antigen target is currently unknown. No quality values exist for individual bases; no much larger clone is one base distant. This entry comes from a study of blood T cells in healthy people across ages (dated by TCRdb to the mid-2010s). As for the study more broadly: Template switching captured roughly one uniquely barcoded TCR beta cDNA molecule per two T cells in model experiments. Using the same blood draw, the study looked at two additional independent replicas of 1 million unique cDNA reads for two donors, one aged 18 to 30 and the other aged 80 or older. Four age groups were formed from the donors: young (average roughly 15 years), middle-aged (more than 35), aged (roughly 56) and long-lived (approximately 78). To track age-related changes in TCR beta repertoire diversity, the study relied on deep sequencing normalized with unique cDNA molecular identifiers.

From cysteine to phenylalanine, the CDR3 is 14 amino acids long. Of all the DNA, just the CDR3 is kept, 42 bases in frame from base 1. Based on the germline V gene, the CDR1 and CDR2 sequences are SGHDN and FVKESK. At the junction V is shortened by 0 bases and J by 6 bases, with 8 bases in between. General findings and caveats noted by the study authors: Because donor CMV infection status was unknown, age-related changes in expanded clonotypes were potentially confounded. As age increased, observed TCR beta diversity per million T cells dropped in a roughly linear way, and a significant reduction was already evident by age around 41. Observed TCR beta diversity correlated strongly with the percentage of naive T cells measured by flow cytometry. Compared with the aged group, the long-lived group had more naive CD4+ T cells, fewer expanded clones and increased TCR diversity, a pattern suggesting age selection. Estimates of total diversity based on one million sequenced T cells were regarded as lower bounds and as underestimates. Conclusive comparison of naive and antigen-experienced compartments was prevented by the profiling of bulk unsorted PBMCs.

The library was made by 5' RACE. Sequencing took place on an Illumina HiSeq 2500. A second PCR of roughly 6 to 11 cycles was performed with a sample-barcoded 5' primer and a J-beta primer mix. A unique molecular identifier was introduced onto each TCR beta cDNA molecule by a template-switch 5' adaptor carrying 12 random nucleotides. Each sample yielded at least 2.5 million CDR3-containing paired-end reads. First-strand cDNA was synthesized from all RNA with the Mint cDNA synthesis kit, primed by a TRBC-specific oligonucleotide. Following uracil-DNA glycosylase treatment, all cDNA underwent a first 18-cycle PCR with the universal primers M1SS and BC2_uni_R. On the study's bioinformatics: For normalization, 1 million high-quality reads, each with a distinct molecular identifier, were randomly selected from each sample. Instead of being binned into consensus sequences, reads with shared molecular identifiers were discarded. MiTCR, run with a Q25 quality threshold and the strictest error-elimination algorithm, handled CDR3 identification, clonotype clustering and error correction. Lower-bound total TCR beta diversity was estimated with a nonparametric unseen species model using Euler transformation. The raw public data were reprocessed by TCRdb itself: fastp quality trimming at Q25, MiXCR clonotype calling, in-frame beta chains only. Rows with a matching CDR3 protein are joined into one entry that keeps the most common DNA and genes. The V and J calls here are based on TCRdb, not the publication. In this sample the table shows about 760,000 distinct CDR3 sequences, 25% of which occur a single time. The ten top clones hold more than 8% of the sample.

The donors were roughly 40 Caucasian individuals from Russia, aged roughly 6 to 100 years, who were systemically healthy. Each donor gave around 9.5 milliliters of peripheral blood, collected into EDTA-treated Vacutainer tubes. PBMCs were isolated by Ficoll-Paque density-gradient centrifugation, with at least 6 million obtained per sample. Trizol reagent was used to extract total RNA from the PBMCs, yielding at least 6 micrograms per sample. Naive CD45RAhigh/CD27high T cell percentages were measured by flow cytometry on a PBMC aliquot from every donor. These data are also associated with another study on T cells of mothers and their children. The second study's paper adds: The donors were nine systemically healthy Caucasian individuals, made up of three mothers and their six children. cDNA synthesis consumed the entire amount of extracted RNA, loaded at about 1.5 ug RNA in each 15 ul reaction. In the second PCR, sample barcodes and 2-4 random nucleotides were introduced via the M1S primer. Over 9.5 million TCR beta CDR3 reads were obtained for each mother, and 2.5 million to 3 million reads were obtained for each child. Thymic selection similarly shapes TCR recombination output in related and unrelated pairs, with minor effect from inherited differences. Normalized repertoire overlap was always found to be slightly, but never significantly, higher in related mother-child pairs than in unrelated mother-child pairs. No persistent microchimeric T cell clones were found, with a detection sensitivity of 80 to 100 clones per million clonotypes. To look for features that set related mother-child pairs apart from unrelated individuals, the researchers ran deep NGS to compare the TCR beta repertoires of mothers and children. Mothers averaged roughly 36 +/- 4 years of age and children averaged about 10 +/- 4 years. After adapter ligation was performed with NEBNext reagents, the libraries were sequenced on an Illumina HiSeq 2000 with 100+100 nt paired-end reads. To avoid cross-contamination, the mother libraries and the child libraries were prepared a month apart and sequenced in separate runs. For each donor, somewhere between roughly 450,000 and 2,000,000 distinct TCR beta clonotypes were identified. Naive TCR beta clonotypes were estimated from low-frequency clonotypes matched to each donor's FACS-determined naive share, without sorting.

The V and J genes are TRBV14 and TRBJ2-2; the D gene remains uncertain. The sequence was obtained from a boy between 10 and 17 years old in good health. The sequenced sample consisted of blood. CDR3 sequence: CASSQEFTAGELFF. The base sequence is TGTGCCAGCAGCCAAGAATTTACGGCCGGGGAGCTGTTTTTT.